These T cell receptor beta chains were read from a single sample in a study of OX40 agonist ivuxolimab in advanced cancers. The method was immunoSEQ multiplex PCR; TCRdb's version includes in-frame clones alone and lacks a portion of them. The sample gives about 94,000 clones, 92% of which show up once; more than 3% is in the top ten. The material was CD4+ or CD8+ T cells sorted from blood, obtained in a trial of the OX40 agonist ivuxolimab. These receptors originate from an adult with an advanced solid tumor such as melanoma, head and neck, liver or kidney cancer. Both conserved end residues are part of each CDR3. The D gene is left open where the match is weak. Some rows have no size entry. The others give once, few or many, or a class for an expanded clone.

v_call	clone_size	j_call	d_call	cdr3_length	cdr3_aa	cdr3_nt
TRBV11-2	.	TRBJ2-1	.	13	CASSHYEPYEQFF	TGTGCCAGCAGCCATTATGAGCCCTATGAGCAGTTCTTC
TRBV6-5	.	TRBJ1-2	.	11	CASVGAAGYTF	TGTGCCAGCGTCGGGGCGGCTGGCTACACCTTC
TRBV7-3	.	TRBJ1-1	.	15	CASSLVRIGPTEAFF	TGTGCCAGCAGCCTGGTCCGTATTGGTCCCACTGAAGCTTTCTTT
TRBV25-1	.	TRBJ2-4	TRBD2	17	CASNIGLAGGYKNIQYF	TGTGCCAGCAACATCGGACTAGCGGGAGGGTATAAAAACATTCAGTACTTC
TRBV11-3	.	TRBJ2-2	.	13	CASSLDNTGELFF	TGTGCCAGCAGCTTAGATAATACCGGGGAGCTGTTTTTT
TRBV6-1	.	TRBJ1-1	.	14	CASSDGAGDTEAFF	TGTGCCAGCAGTGACGGGGCGGGGGACACTGAAGCTTTCTTT
TRBV25-1	.	TRBJ1-5	.	14	CASSEGRGNQPQHF	TGTGCCAGCAGTGAAGGCAGGGGCAATCAGCCCCAGCATTTT
TRBV6-1	.	TRBJ2-7	.	15	CASSGPGQGTYEQYF	TGTGCCAGCAGTGGACCTGGGCAGGGGACCTACGAGCAGTACTTC
TRBV30	.	TRBJ2-7	.	15	CAWSVGGRGMSEQYF	TGTGCCTGGAGTGTAGGAGGCCGTGGAATGAGCGAGCAGTACTTC
TRBV28	.	TRBJ1-3	TRBD1	20	CASSLSSFPSGTVSGNTIYF	TGTGCCAGCAGTTTATCATCCTTCCCTTCCGGGACAGTCTCTGGAAACACCATATATTTT
TRBV9	.	TRBJ2-6	.	15	CASSVGSGKANVLTF	TGTGCCAGCAGCGTAGGGTCGGGGAAGGCCAACGTCCTGACTTTC
TRBV23-1	.	TRBJ1-2	.	11	CASRRGSGYTF	TGCGCCTCCCGCCGGGGGAGCGGCTACACCTTC
TRBV27	.	TRBJ2-5	TRBD1	13	CASRGRGHETQYF	TGTGCCAGCAGGGGCAGGGGGCACGAGACCCAGTACTTC
TRBV25-1	.	TRBJ1-1	.	15	CASSESGAGYTEAFF	TGTGCCAGCAGTGAATCGGGGGCAGGGTACACTGAAGCTTTCTTT
TRBV27	.	TRBJ2-3	.	13	CASILQGTDTQYF	TGTGCCAGCATCTTACAGGGCACAGATACGCAGTATTTT
TRBV2	.	TRBJ2-3	.	14	CASSAPGFTDTQYF	TGTGCCAGCAGTGCCCCGGGATTCACAGATACGCAGTATTTT
TRBV13	once	TRBJ2-5	.	14	CASSLSGNQETQYF	TGTGCCAGCAGCTTATCAGGGAATCAAGAGACCCAGTACTTC
TRBV4-1	.	TRBJ2-3	.	13	CASSQVSGDTQYF	TGCGCCAGCAGCCAAGTCTCGGGAGATACGCAGTATTTT
TRBV13	once	TRBJ2-3	TRBD1	16	CASSLRTGGAKDTQYF	TGTGCCAGCAGCCTCCGGACAGGGGGCGCAAAAGATACGCAGTATTTT
TRBV27	.	TRBJ1-1	TRBD1	12	CASSAGGSEAFF	TGTGCCAGCTCAGCAGGGGGATCTGAAGCTTTCTTT
TRBV6-6	.	TRBJ1-2	TRBD1	13	CASSYKSGGGYTF	TGTGCCAGCAGTTACAAGTCAGGGGGAGGCTACACCTTC
TRBV30	.	TRBJ2-1	.	15	CAGHPVGASYNEQFF	TGTGCCGGCCATCCGGTGGGAGCTTCCTACAATGAGCAGTTCTTC
TRBV5-8	.	TRBJ2-7	TRBD2	15	CASSLPLGGSYEQYF	TGTGCCAGCAGCTTACCGCTGGGGGGGTCCTACGAGCAGTACTTC
TRBV5-6	medium-sized	TRBJ1-1	.	13	CASSSDVNTEAFF	TGTGCCAGCAGCTCCGACGTGAACACTGAAGCTTTCTTT
TRBV9	.	TRBJ2-1	TRBD2	13	CASSGAGGYEQFF	TGTGCCAGCAGCGGCGCGGGGGGGTATGAGCAGTTCTTC
TRBV5-6	.	TRBJ2-5	TRBD1	16	CASSYTGGALKETQYF	TGTGCCAGCAGCTACACAGGGGGCGCGTTGAAAGAGACCCAGTACTTC
TRBV11-2	.	TRBJ1-2	.	13	CASSVRPGFGYTF	TGTGCCAGCAGCGTCCGCCCAGGGTTCGGCTACACCTTC
TRBV9	.	TRBJ2-1	TRBD1	14	CASSVGTGDNEQFF	TGTGCCAGCAGCGTTGGGACAGGGGACAATGAGCAGTTCTTC
TRBV5-1	.	TRBJ1-4	TRBD1	18	CASSWPDRTGEGVEKLFF	TGCGCCAGCAGCTGGCCAGACAGAACAGGGGAGGGCGTAGAAAAACTGTTTTTT
TRBV4-1	.	TRBJ2-7	.	16	CASSHAHRGGGYEQYF	TGCGCCAGCAGCCACGCCCACAGGGGAGGAGGCTACGAGCAGTACTTC
TRBV27	.	TRBJ1-2	TRBD1	15	CASSPYDRGLGGYTF	TGTGCCAGCAGTCCCTACGACAGGGGGCTAGGTGGCTACACCTTC
TRBV7-9	once	TRBJ2-7	.	16	CASSLTKRAYPYEQYF	TGTGCCAGCAGCTTAACCAAGCGGGCCTACCCCTACGAGCAGTACTTC